This T cell receptor beta chain was documented in a study of T cell changes during pregnancy in multiple sclerosis. Measured with immunoSEQ multiplex PCR; TCRdb has only the in-frame clones, and not every one. The table has 57,000 or so clones, less than 95% seen once. Germline V lookup: CDR1 LNHDA, CDR2 SQIVND (reference sequence). The CDR3 length is 15 residues. The trim removed 5 bases at V and 4 bases at J, leaving 8 bases unmatched. The chain uses TRBV19 and TRBJ2-3, with 8 positions matching TRBD1. The source of this sequence is a female donor in good health, enrolled as a control in a pregnancy study. The sample in question was peripheral blood, obtained in the third trimester of pregnancy. CDR3 residues: CASSQTMGQADTQYF. In DNA form, the CDR3 reads TGTGCCAGTAGTCAAACAATGGGACAGGCAGATACGCAGTATTTT.